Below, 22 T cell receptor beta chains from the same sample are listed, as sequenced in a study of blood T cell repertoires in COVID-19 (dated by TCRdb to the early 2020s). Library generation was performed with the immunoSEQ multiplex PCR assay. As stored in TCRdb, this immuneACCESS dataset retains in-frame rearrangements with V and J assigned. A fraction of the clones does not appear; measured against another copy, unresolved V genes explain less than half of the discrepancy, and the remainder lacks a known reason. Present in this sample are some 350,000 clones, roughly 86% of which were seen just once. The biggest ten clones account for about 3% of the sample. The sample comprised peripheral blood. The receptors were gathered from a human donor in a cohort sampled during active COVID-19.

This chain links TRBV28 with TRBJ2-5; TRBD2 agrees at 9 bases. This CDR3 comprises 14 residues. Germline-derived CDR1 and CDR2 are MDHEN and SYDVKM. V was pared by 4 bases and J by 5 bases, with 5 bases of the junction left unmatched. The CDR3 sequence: CASSSSAGGETQYF. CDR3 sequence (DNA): TGTGCCAGCAGTTCCTCCGCGGGAGGGGAGACCCAGTACTTC.

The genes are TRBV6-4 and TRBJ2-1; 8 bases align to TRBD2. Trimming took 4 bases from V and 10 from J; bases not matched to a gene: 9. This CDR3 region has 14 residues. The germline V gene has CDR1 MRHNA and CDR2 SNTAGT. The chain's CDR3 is CASSAVSGSSEQFF. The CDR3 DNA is TGTGCCAGCAGTGCGGTGAGCGGGAGCAGCGAGCAGTTCTTC.

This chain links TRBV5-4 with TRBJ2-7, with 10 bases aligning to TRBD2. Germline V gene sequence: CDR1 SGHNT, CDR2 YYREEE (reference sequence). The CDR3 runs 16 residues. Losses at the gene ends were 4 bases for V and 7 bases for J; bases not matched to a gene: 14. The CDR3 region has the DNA TGTGCCAGCAGCCCTACCCCTAGCGGGGGAGTTTGGGAGCAGTACTTC. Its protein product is CASSPTPSGGVWEQYF.

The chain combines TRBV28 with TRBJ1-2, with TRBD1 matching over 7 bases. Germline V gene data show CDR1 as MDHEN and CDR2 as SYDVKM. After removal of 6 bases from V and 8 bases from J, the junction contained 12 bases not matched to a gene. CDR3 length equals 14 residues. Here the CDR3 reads CASSEGQAPRGYTF. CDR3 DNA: TGTGCCAGCAGCGAAGGACAGGCCCCTAGGGGCTACACCTTC.

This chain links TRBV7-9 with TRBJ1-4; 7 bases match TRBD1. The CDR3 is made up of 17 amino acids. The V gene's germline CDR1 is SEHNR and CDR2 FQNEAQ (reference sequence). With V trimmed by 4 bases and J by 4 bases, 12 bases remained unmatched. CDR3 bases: TGTGCCAGCAGCTCGACAGGGCTCGGGGTTGGTAATGAAAAACTGTTTTTT. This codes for CASSSTGLGVGNEKLFF.

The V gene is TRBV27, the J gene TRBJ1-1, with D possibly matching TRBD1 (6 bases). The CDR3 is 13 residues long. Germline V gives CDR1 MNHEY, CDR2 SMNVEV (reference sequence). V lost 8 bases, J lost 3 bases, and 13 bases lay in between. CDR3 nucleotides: TGTGCCAGCTCCGTTACAGGGTACACTGAAGCTTTCTTT. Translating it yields CASSVTGYTEAFF.

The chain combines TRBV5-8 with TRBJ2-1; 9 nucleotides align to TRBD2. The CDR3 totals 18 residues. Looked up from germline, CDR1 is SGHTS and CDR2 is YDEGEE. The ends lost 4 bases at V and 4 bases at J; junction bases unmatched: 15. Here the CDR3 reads CASSPSLGAGGSYNEQFF. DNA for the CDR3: TGTGCCAGCAGCCCAAGCCTGGGGGCGGGGGGGTCTTACAATGAGCAGTTCTTC.

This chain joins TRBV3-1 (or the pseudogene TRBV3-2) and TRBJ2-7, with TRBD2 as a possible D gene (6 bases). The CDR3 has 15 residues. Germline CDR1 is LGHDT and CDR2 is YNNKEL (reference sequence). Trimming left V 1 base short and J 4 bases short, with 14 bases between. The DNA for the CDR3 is TGTGCCAGCAGCCAAGGTTCAGGAGCGGGTTACGAGCAGTACTTC. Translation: CASSQGSGAGYEQYF.

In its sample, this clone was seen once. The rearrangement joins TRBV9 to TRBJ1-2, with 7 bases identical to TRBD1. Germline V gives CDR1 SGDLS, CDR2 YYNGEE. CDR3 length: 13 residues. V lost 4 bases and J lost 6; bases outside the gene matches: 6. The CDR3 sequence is CASSPTGRDGYTF. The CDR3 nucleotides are TGTGCCAGCAGCCCGACAGGGAGAGATGGCTACACCTTC.

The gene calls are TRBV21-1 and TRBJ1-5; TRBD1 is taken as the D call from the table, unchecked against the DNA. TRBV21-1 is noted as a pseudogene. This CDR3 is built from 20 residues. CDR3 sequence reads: CASSAWDREFRRYSNQPQHF. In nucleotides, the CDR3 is TGTGCCAGCAGCGCCTGGGACAGGGAGTTCCGCCGGTATAGCAATCAGCCCCAGCATTTT.

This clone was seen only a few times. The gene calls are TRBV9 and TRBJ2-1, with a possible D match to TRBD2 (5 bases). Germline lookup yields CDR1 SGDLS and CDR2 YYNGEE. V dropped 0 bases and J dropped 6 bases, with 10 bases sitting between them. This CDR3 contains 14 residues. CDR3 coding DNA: TGTGCCAGCAGCGTAGCGTCGACTACCAATGAGCAGTTCTTC. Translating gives CASSVASTTNEQFF.

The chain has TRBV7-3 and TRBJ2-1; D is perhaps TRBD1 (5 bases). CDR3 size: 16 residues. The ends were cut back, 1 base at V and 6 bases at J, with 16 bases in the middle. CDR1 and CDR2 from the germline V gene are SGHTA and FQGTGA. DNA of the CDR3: TGTGCCAGCAGCTTAAGGGCCCAGACAGAGGCCAATGAGCAGTTCTTC. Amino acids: CASSLRAQTEANEQFF.

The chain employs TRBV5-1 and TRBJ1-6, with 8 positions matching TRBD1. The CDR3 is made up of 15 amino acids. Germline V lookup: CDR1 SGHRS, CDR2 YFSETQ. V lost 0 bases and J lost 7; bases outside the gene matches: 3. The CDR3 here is CASSLGQGRNSPLHF. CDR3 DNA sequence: TGCGCCAGCAGCTTGGGACAGGGGAGGAATTCACCCCTCCACTTT.

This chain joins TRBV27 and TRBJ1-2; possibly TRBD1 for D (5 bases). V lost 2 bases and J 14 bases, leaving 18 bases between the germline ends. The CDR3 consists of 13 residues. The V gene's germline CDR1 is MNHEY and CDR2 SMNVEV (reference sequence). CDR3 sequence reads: CASSLGGPGAGTF. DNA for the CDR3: TGTGCCAGCAGTTTAGGGGGACCGGGAGCGGGAACCTTC.

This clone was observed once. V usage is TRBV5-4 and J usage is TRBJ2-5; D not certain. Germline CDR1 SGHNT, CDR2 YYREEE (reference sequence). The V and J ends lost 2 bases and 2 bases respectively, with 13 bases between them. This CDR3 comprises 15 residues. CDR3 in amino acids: CASSLPVPGQETQYF. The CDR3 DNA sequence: TGTGCCAGCAGCTTACCGGTCCCTGGTCAAGAGACCCAGTACTTC.

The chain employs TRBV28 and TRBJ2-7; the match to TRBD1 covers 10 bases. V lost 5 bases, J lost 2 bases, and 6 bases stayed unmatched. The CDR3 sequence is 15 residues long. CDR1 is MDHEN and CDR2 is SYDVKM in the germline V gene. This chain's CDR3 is CASSPRDRGPYEQYF. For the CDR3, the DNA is TGTGCCAGCAGTCCCCGGGACAGGGGCCCCTACGAGCAGTACTTC.

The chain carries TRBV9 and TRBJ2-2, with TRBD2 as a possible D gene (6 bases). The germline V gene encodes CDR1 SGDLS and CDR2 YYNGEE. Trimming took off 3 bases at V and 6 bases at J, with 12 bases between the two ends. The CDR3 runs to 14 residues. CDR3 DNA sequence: TGTGCCAGCAGCGGCGGGAAGGGTGCCGGGGAGCTGTTTTTT. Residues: CASSGGKGAGELFF. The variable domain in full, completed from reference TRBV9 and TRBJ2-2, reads DSGVTQTPKHLITATGQRVTLRCSPRSGDLSVYWYQQSLDQGLQFLIQYYNGEERAKGNILERFSAQQFPDLHSELNLSSLELGDSALYFCASSGGKGAGELFFGEGSRLTVL.

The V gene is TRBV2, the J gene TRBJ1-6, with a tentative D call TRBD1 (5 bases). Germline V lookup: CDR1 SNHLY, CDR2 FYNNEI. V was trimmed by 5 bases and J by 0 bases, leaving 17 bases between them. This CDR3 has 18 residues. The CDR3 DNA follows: TGTGCCAGCAGTTACTTCGGGGGACCAAGCTCCTATAATTCACCCCTCCACTTT. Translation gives CASSYFGGPSSYNSPLHF.

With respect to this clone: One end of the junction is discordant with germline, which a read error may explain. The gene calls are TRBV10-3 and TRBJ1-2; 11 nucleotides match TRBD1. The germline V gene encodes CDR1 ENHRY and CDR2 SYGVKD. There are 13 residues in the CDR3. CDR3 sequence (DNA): TGTGCCATCAGTGAGTCAGTTCTGGACAGGGGGCTCTTC. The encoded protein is CAISESVLDRGLF.

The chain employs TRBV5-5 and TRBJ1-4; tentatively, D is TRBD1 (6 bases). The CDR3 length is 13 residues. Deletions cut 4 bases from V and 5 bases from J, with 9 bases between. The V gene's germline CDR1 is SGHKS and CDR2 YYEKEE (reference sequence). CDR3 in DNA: TGTGCCAGCAGCCCCACAGGGAATGAAAAACTGTTTTTT. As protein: CASSPTGNEKLFF.

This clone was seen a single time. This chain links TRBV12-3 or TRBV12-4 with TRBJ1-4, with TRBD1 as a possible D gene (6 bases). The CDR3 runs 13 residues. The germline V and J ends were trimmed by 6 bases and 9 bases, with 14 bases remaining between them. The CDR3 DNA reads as TGTGCCAGCAGCCGCAGGGGATGGCAAAAACTGTTTTTT. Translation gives CASSRRGWQKLFF.

CDR3 in amino acids: CASSLYVQGWLTDTQYF. The DNA for the CDR3 is TGTGCCAGCAGCTTGTACGTACAGGGGTGGCTAACAGATACGCAGTATTTT. The chain joins TRBV5-6 to TRBJ2-3; TRBD1 aligns across 7 bases. Germline lookup yields CDR1 SGHDT and CDR2 YYEEEE. Trimming took 1 base from V and 3 from J; bases not matched to a gene: 11. The length of the CDR3 is 17 residues.